This T cell receptor (beta chain) was identified in a study of OX40 agonist ivuxolimab in advanced cancers. Overall study: Enrollees could have had prior anti-PD-1, anti-PD-L1 or anti-CTLA-4 therapy, which over 35% had received. Study-wide results and caveats: Expansion of clones was among the lowest in partial responders at 0.1-3.0 mg/kg. Certain nonresponders additionally had low normalized T-cell clonal expansion. No antigen was identified for the clonally expanded peripheral T cells.

As concerns this clone: The antigen is undetermined.

TCRdb's table, derived via immunoSEQ multiplex PCR, lists solely in-frame clones and lacks some. The data show about 80,000 clones, with roughly nine tenths seen just once and about 0.2% held by the top ten. Germline lookup yields CDR1 LGHNA and CDR2 YNFKEQ. V trimming: 0 bases; J trimming: 8 bases; junction bases outside the gene matches: 5. The CDR3 length is 14 residues. V gene TRBV4-2 combines with J gene TRBJ1-2; the match to TRBD1 covers 8 bases. This specimen consisted of CD4+ or CD8+ T cells sorted from blood, obtained in a trial of the OX40 agonist ivuxolimab. The clonotype comes from an adult with an advanced solid tumor such as melanoma, head and neck, liver or kidney cancer. CDR3 sequence (DNA): TGTGCCAGCAGCCAAGAATGGACAGGGAGCGGCTACACCTTC. This sequence encodes CASSQEWTGSGYTF.